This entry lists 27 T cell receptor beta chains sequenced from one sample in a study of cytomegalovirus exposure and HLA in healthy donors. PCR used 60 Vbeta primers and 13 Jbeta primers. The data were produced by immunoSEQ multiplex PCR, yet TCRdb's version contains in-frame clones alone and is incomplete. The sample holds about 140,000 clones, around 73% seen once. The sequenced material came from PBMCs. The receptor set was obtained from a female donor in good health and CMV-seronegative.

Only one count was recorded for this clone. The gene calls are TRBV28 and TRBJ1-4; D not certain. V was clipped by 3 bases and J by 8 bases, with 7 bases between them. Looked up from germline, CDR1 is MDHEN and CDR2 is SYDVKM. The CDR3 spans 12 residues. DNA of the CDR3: TGTGCCAGCAGTTTGCGGCGGGAAAAACTGTTTTTT. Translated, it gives CASSLRREKLFF.

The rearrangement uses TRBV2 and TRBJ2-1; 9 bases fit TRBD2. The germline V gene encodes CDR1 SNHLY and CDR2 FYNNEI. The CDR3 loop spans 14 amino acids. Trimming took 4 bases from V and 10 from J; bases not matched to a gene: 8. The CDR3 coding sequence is TGTGCCAGCAGTGGACTAGCGGACAACAGAGAGCAGTTCTTC. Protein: CASSGLADNREQFF.

CDR3 DNA: TGTGCCAGCAGCTTAGTGGTAGCGGGAGGTCGGGAGCAGTACTTC. Amino acid sequence: CASSLVVAGGREQYF. The rearrangement links TRBV7-9 to TRBJ2-7; the match to TRBD2 covers 10 bases. Trimming took 1 base from V and 7 from J; bases not matched to a gene: 7. This CDR3 region has 15 residues. Germline CDR1 reads SEHNR; CDR2 reads FQNEAQ (reference sequence).

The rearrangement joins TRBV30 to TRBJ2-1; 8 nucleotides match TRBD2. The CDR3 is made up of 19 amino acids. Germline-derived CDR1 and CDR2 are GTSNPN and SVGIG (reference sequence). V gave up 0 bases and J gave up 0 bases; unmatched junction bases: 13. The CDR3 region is CAWSVRTSLGVSSYNEQFF. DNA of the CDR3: TGTGCCTGGAGTGTTCGGACTAGCTTGGGGGTTAGCTCCTACAATGAGCAGTTCTTC.

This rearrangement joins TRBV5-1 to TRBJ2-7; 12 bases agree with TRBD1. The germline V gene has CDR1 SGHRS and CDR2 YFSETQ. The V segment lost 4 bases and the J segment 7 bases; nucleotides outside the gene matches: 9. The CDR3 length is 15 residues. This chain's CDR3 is CASSTGTGGRWEQYF. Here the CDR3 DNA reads TGCGCCAGCAGCACCGGGACAGGGGGCCGGTGGGAGCAGTACTTC.

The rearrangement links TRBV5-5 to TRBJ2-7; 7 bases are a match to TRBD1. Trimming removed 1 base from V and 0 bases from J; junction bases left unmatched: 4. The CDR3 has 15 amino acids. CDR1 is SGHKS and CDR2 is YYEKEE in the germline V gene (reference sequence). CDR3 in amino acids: CASSLTGVPSYEQYF. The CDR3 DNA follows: TGTGCCAGCAGCTTGACAGGGGTCCCCTCCTACGAGCAGTACTTC.

CDR3 protein: CASSHPAGPGNLSLFF. CDR3 sequence (DNA): TGTGCCAGCAGCCATCCAGCGGGCCCAGGGAACTTGTCTCTGTTTTTT. The rearrangement joins TRBV16 to TRBJ1-4; perhaps TRBD1 as D (5 bases). Looked up from germline, CDR1 is KGHSY and CDR2 is FQNENV. V lost 3 bases and J lost 14, with 25 bases in between. The CDR3 runs to 16 residues.

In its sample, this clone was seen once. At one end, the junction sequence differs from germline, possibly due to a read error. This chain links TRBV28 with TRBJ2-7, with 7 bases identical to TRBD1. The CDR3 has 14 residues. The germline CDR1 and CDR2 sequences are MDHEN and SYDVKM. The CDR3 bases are TGTGCCAGCAGCTTATGGACAGGCCGGAACGAGCAGTACTTC. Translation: CASSLWTGRNEQYF.

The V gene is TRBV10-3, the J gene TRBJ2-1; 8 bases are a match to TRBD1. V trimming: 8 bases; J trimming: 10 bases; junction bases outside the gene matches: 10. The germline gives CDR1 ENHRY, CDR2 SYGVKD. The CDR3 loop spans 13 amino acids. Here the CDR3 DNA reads TGTGCCATCTCGGGACAGGAGGCCACGGAGCAGTTCTTC. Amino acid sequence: CAISGQEATEQFF.

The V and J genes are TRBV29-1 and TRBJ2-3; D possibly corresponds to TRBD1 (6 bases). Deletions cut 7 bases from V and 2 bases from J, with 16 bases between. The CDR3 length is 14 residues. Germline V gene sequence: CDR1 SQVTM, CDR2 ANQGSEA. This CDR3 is CSATGHFPTDTQYF. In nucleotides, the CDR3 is TGCAGCGCCACGGGACATTTTCCCACAGATACGCAGTATTTT.

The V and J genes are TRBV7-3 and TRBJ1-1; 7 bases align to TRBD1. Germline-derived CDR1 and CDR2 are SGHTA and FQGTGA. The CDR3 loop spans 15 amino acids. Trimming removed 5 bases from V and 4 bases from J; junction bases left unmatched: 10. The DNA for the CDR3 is TGTGCCAGCAGCCTATCAGGACAGGAGAGCACTGAAGCTTTCTTT. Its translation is CASSLSGQESTEAFF.

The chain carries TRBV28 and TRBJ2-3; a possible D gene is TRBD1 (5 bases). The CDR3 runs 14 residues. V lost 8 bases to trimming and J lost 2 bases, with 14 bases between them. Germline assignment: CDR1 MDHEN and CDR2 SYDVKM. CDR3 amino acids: CASFKDTSTDTQYF. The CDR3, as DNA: TGTGCCAGCTTTAAGGACACCTCCACAGATACGCAGTATTTT.

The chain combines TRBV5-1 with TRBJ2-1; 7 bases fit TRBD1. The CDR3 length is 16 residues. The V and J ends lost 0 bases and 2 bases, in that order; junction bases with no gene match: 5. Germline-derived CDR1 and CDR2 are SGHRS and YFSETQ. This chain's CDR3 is CASSLGQGGTYNEQFF. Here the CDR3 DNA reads TGCGCCAGCAGCTTGGGACAGGGTGGAACCTACAATGAGCAGTTCTTC.

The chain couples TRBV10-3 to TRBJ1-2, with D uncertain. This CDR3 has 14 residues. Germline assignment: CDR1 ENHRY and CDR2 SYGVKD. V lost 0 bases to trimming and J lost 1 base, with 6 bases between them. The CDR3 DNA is TGTGCCATCAGTGAGTCGGTAGATAACTATGGCTACACCTTC. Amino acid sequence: CAISESVDNYGYTF.

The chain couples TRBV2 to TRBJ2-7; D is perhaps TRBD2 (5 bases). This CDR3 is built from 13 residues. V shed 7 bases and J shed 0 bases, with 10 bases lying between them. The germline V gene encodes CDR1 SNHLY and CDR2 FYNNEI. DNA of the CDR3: TGTGCCAGCACTAAGGACTCCTCCTACGAGCAGTACTTC. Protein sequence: CASTKDSSYEQYF.

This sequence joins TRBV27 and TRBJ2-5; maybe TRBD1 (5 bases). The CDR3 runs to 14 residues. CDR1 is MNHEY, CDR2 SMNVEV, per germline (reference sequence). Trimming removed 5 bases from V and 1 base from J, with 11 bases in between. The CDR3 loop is CASSPWTPQETQYF. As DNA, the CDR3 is TGTGCCAGCAGTCCATGGACACCCCAAGAGACCCAGTACTTC.

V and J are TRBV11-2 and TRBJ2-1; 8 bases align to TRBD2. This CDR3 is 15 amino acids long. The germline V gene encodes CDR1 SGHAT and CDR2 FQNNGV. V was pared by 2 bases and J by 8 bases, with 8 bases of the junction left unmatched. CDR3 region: CASSLTRGGLYEQFF. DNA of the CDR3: TGTGCCAGCAGCTTAACACGGGGGGGCCTTTATGAGCAGTTCTTC.

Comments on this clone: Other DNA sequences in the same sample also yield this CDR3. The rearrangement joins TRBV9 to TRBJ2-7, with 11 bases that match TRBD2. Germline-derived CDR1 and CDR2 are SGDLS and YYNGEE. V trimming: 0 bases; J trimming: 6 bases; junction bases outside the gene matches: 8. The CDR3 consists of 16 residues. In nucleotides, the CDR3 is TGTGCCAGCAGCGTAGGGTCTAGCGGGGGGACCCGCGAGCAGTACTTC. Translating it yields CASSVGSSGGTREQYF.

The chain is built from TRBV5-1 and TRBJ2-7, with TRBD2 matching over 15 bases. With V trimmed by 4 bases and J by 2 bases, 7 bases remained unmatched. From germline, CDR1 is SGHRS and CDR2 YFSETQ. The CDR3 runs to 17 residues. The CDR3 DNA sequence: TGCGCCAGCAGCCCCGGACTAGCGGGAGGGCCCACCTACGAGCAGTACTTC. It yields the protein CASSPGLAGGPTYEQYF.

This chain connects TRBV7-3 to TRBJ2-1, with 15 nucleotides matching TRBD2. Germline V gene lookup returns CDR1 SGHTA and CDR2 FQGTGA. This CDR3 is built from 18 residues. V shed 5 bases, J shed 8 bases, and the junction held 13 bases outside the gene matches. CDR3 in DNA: TGTGCCAGCAGCCCGCGGACTAGCGGGGGGGCGACTCCCGATGAGCAGTTCTTC. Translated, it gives CASSPRTSGGATPDEQFF.

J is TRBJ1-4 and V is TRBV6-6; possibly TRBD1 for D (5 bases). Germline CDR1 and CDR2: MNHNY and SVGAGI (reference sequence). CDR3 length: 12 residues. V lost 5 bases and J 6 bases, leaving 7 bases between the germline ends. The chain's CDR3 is CASSRGDEKLFF. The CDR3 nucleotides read TGTGCCAGCAGTAGGGGCGATGAAAAACTGTTTTTT.

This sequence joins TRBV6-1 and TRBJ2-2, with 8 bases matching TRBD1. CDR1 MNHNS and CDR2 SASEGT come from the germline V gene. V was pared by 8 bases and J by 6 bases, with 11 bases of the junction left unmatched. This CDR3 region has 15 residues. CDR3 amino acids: CASRTPDRDAGELFF. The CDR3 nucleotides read TGTGCCAGCCGGACCCCGGACAGGGACGCCGGGGAGCTGTTTTTT.

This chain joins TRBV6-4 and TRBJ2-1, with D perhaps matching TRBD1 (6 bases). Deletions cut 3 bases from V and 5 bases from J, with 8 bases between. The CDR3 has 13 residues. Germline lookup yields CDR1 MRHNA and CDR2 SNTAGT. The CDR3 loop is CASSDGGHNEQFF. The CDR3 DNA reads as TGTGCCAGCAGTGATGGGGGCCACAATGAGCAGTTCTTC.

The DNA of the CDR3 is TGTGCCAGCAGTTCCCCTGGAACGACAGGGCGCGTTACAGATACGCAGTATTTT. This encodes CASSSPGTTGRVTDTQYF. V is TRBV27 and J is TRBJ2-3; the match to TRBD1 covers 7 bases. The CDR3 has 18 amino acids. The V segment lost 4 bases and the J segment 3 bases; nucleotides outside the gene matches: 16. The germline CDR1 and CDR2 sequences are MNHEY and SMNVEV (reference sequence).

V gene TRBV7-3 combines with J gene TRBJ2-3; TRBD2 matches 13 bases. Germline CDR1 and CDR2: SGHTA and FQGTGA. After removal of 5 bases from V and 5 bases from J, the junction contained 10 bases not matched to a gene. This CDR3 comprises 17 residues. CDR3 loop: CASSPRTSGGFGDTQYF. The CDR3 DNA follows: TGTGCCAGCAGCCCCCGGACTAGCGGGGGCTTCGGAGATACGCAGTATTTT.

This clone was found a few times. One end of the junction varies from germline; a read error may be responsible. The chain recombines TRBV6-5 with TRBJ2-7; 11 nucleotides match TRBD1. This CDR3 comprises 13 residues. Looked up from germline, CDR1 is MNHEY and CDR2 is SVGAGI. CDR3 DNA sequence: TGTGCAAGCAGTAGGGACAGGGGGGACGAGCAGTACTTC. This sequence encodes CASSRDRGDEQYF.

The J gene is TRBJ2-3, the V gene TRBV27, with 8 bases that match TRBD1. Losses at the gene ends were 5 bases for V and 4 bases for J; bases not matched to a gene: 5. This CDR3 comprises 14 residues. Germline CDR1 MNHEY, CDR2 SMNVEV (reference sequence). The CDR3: CASSPGQGPDTQYF. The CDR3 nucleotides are TGTGCCAGCAGTCCTGGACAGGGTCCAGATACGCAGTATTTT.